This T cell receptor (beta chain) is drawn from a study of cytomegalovirus exposure and HLA in healthy donors (dated by TCRdb to about 2017). Study-level background: According to an earlier analysis of a few hundred of the donors, roughly 180 million T cells yielded 117 million unique TCR beta sequences and roughly 280 Gb of sequence data. Approximately 310 gigabases of sequencing data and roughly 80 million unique TCR sequences made up an early release that covered over 550 HLA-typed donors. Of the roughly 400 genotyped donors, roughly 80% fell in the genetic ancestry cluster associated with self-reported Caucasian donors. The study was designed to test whether signatures of past pathogen exposure could be identified by cataloging public T cell receptors. Using immunosequencing, the study profiled T cell repertoires from 550 to 750 subjects and related those repertoires to cytomegalovirus serostatus. In addition to the first cohort of approximately 650 subjects, a separate validation cohort of approximately 130 different subjects was used. To predict cytomegalovirus infection status, the study combined high-throughput TCR immunosequencing, statistical association of individual TCRs with disease status, and machine learning. A later analysis re-analyzed previously published TCR beta repertoires from about 730 donors and added high-resolution HLA genotyping to study TCR occurrence patterns. Rather than using new phenotypic data, the later analysis identified candidate immune exposures from TCR beta sequences and from how often those sequences occurred across donors. In an earlier analysis of around 540 of the donors, high-throughput TCR beta sequencing was used to judge whether each TCR beta V gene segment behaved as functional or pseudogenic. Donor age, sex, ethnicity and CMV serostatus were compiled alongside the repertoire data. A later genetic analysis used genome-wide SNP genotypes for about three fifths of the 666 donors, treating that subset as a discovery cohort. Every repertoire in the discovery cohort had been generated on one and the same sequencing platform. HLA typing covered class I and class II loci at four-digit resolution. The number of typed donors differed by locus: 629-630 for A, B, C, DRB1 and DQB1; 500 to 550 for DQA1; 606 for DPA1; and around 470 for DPB1. Five DR-DQ haplotypes were treated as single units for association and clustering because of strong linkage in the cohort. On average, about 240,000 unique TCR beta nucleotide sequences were sequenced per donor among 398 genotyped donors of the cohort, with roughly a sixth of those sequences being non-productive. General conclusions and limits of the study: At a false discovery rate of 0.05, a later analysis linked 15,000 to 20,000 TCR beta sequences to specific HLA alleles. In this cohort, only TCR beta chains were sequenced, and detectable features were limited by the absence of alpha or paired-chain data. The sequencing pipeline was judged likely to have produced a cluster of highly shared sequence variants as a technical artifact. Roughly uniform sequencing depth across donors was assumed in presence/absence analyses, although this assumption may not hold. It was suggested by the authors that the approach could potentially be generalized to other disease states and immunological phenotypes. A later genetic analysis associated a missense DCLRE1C variant with V-gene and J-gene trimming of TCR beta chains, and an independent cohort replicated the association. According to a later analysis, TCR association rates differed among HLA loci, with DRB1 alleles showing the most associated TCRs and HLA-C alleles showing the fewest. According to a later analysis, parvovirus B19, influenza, CMV and Epstein-Barr virus appeared linked to several top co-occurrence clusters. CMV serostatus was the only immune exposure information available for the cohort. In vitro tests confirmed that three of the cytomegalovirus-associated TCR beta chains recognize cytomegalovirus antigens. Compared with the approximately 670-donor mean, donors in an Asian-associated ancestry cluster had fewer N-insertions in productive TCRs, according to a later genetic analysis. The earlier analysis of approximately 540 of the donors excluded roughly 17 rarely observed V segments, including chromosome 9 orphons, because counts were too low. An earlier analysis of around 500 of the donors showed that most TCR beta V segments appeared in productive rearrangements either about 87% or about 30% of the time, which broadly matched IMGT annotations. A further reported finding was that TCR beta sequences accurately predicted the HLA-A and HLA-B alleles for most subjects in the first cohort. The classifier was reported to diagnose cytomegalovirus status with high specificity and sensitivity in both the original and validation cohorts. When HLA alleles, especially DR and DQ, strongly co-occurred, TCR associations were difficult to assign to individual alleles. Most TCR sequences were seen in very few donors, while some public TCRs were found in many individuals. In a later analysis, most CMV-associated TCR beta chains were found to appear HLA-restricted, with HLA associations seemingly driven largely by CMV exposure. Correlated functional status among segregating V segments might reflect linkage disequilibrium, but an unknown experimental factor could not be ruled out. Some IMGT-functional V segments, including TRBV6-2 and TRBV6-3, could not be told apart with the 87-base-pair reads, so those segments were excluded. In a later analysis, HLA-associated TCR beta chains were found to be more clonally expanded and to have lower generation probabilities than equally common non-associated chains. In the study, around 160 TCR beta chains were listed as associated with cytomegalovirus. Because HLA typing was unavailable for some donors at each locus, only the typed subset was used in association tests.

In regard to this clone: No cognate antigen has been identified for it. Within one base of it there is no much larger clone, and no base qualities were kept.

Libraries were constructed by the immunoSEQ multiplex PCR assay. A mixture of 60 forward primers for TCR Vbeta segments and 13 reverse primers for TCR Jbeta segments was used in the multiplex PCR. The CDR3 region of rearranged TCR beta genes was amplified from genomic DNA with a multiplex PCR assay. Amplified TCR beta libraries were sequenced as 87-base-pair reads on the Illumina HiSeq System. For the original study's pipeline: A later analysis counted some 74 million unique TCR beta chains across the 550 to 800 repertoires, and some 11 million of these chains were shared by at least two donors. A nearest-neighbor algorithm error-corrected the raw reads and collapsed the reads into unique sequences, merging closely related sequences to remove PCR and sequencing errors. To assign V, D and J gene segments, CDR3 sequences were aligned to IMGT reference sequences. Each retained sequence needed at least a six-nucleotide match to both a V gene segment and a J gene segment. A rearrangement counted as productive if the CDR3 had no stop codons and remained in frame with V and J, and every other rearrangement counted as non-productive. CDR3 was defined according to IMGT convention as the region running from the second conserved V-encoded cysteine to the conserved J-encoded phenylalanine. The earlier analysis of 500 to 600 of the donors excluded sequences that lacked an unambiguous match to a single V gene segment. In an earlier analysis of 450 to 700 of the donors, V segments were called functional above 56.7% productive rearrangements and were called segregating when the between-donor standard deviation exceeded 5%. A statistical classification framework was developed to diagnose cytomegalovirus status using the catalog of TCR beta chain sequences. A later analysis assigned V and J genes by comparing TCR nucleotide sequences with IMGT/GENE-DB human TR gene sequences. The TCRdist pipeline was used in a later analysis to assign CDR3 sequences and most-parsimonious VDJ recombination scenarios. In a later analysis, each TCR beta chain was defined by its CDR3 amino acid sequence together with its V-gene family, and reads without a unique V-gene family were excluded. A later analysis removed 592 highly shared, low-generation-probability nucleotide sequences to deal with suspected cross-contamination and a sequencing artifact. In a later analysis, a clonal expansion index was calculated for each public chain from normalized within-repertoire ranks of inferred template counts. Generation probabilities in a later analysis came from a VDJ recombination model fitted to out-of-frame rearrangements, and those results were checked against IGoR. In a later analysis, hypergeometric tests were used to score TCR-TCR, TCR-HLA and TCR-CMV co-occurrence, with a repertoire-size bias correction applied to TCR pairs. In a later analysis, false discovery rates were estimated by permuting HLA or CMV assignments 20 times. In a later analysis, co-occurring TCRs were grouped with DBSCAN, and TCRdist sequence similarity was added when clustering was performed within HLA-allele-positive subsets. For co-occurrence clustering, repertoires with fewer than 30,000 or more than 120,000 public chains were excluded, along with roughly 5 repertoires with anomalous nucleotide sharing. TCRdb took over this immuneACCESS table, retaining in-frame rearrangements with V and J assigned. Such tables are incomplete; in checked studies, under half of the missing clones stem from an unresolved V gene, and the remainder is unexplained. V and J calls plus clone size are reproduced from that table; the DNA served to infer D and trimming. Across this sample there are 70,000 to 100,000 clones, with 80% seen only once. Of the sample, roughly 2% falls within the top ten clones.

V lost 1 base and J lost 2 bases; the stretch between them is 12 bases long. There are 16 amino acids in the CDR3, from cysteine to phenylalanine inclusive. Only the CDR3 part of the read is kept: 48 bases, read in frame from the first base. In the germline V gene, CDR1 corresponds to SGHDN and CDR2 to FVKESK. The cohort consisted of approximately 670 healthy bone marrow donors. Cohort members were all nominally healthy when sampled, although unrecorded immune exposures were likely present. The donor tested CMV seronegative, placing the donor among the 350 or so seronegative members of the cohort. Each donor provided a peripheral blood sample, and peripheral blood mononuclear cells were used for TCR beta sequencing. The Qiagen DNeasy Blood Extraction Kit was used to extract genomic DNA from the blood cell samples.

Recombination linked TRBV14 to TRBJ2-1; the best D guess is TRBD2, with 7 bases matching. The sample was PBMCs. This receptor was obtained from a man between 18 and 35 years old in good health and CMV-seronegative. For the CDR3, the sequence is CASSQGGGGPYNEQFF. The DNA is as follows: TGTGCCAGCAGCCAAGGAGGCGGGGGCCCCTACAATGAGCAGTTCTTC.